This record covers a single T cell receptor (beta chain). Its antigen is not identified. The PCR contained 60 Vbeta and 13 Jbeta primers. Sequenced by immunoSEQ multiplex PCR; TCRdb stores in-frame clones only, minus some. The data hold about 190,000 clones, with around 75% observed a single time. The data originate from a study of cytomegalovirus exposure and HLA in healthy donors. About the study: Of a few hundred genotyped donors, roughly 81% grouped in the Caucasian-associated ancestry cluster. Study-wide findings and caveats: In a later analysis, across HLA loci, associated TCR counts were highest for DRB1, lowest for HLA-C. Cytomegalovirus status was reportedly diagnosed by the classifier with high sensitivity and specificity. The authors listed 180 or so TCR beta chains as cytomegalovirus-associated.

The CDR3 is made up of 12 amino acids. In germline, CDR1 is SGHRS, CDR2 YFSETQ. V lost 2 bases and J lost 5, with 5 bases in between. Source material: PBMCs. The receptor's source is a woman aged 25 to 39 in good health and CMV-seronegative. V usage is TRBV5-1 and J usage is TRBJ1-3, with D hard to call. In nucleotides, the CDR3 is TGCGCCAGCAGCTTAAATAGAAACACCATATATTTT. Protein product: CASSLNRNTIYF.